This T cell receptor beta chain was retrieved from a study of blood T cell repertoires in COVID-19. Study context: The study drew acute and convalescent COVID-19 samples from the United States, Italy and Spain.

V gave up 3 bases and J gave up 6 bases, with 14 bases separating them. CDR3 size: 15 residues. Germline lookup yields CDR1 MGHRA and CDR2 YSYEKL. In the study's own analysis: How many nucleated cells were present was estimated from reference gene primer amplification. Measured with immunoSEQ multiplex PCR; TCRdb has only the in-frame clones, and not every one. V and J calls and clone size come straight from that table; D and trimming were deduced from the DNA. The table lists 300,000 to 450,000 clones, 70% to 90% of them singletons. Seattle researchers signed up patients amid active infection and tracked them longitudinally.

V usage is TRBV4-1 and J usage is TRBJ2-2; TRBD1 is a possible D gene (7 bases). Input material: peripheral blood. This sequence was found in a woman aged 30 to 39 with COVID-19, enrolled during active disease. The DNA of the CDR3 is TGCGCCAGCAGCCAGGGAGACAGGGACTCCGGGGAGCTGTTTTTT. It encodes CASSQGDRDSGELFF.